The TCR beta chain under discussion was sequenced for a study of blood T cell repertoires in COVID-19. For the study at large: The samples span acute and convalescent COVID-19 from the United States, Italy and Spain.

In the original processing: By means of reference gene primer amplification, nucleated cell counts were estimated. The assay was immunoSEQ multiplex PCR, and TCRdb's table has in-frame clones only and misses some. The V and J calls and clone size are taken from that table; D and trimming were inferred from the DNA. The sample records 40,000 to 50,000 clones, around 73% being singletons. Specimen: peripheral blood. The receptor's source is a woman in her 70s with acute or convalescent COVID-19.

The CDR3 protein is CASSQALGNTIYF. CDR3 bases: TGCGCCAGCAGCCAAGCCCTTGGAAACACCATATATTTT. The chain carries TRBV4-3 and TRBJ1-3; D is unclear. CDR3 length equals 13 residues. Germline V gives CDR1 LGHNA, CDR2 YSLEER. V was clipped by 1 base and J by 3 bases, with 4 bases between them.